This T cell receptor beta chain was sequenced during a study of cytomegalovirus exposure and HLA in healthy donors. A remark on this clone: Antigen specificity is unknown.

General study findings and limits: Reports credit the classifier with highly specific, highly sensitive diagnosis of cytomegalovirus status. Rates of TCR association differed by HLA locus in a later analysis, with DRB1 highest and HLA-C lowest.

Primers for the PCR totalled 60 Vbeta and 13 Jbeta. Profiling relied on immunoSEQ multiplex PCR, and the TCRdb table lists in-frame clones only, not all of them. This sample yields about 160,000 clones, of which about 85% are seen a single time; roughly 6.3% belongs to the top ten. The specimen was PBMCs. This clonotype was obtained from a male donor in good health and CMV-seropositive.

CDR3 DNA sequence: TGTGCCAGCAGCTCTGGACTTAAAGAGACCCAGTACTTC. It encodes CASSSGLKETQYF. The chain links TRBV7-9 to TRBJ2-5, with D maybe TRBD2 (5 bases). In germline, CDR1 is SEHNR, CDR2 FQNEAQ (reference sequence). Between the trimmed V and J ends, which lost 4 bases and 3 bases, there was a span of 9 bases. The CDR3 runs to 13 residues. The variable domain in full, completed from reference TRBV7-9 and TRBJ2-5, reads DTGVSQNPRHKITKRGQNVTFRCDPISEHNRLYWYRQTLGQGPEFLTYFQNEAQLEKSRLLSDRFSAERPKGSFSTLEIQRTEQGDSAMYLCASSSGLKETQYFGPGTRLLVL.